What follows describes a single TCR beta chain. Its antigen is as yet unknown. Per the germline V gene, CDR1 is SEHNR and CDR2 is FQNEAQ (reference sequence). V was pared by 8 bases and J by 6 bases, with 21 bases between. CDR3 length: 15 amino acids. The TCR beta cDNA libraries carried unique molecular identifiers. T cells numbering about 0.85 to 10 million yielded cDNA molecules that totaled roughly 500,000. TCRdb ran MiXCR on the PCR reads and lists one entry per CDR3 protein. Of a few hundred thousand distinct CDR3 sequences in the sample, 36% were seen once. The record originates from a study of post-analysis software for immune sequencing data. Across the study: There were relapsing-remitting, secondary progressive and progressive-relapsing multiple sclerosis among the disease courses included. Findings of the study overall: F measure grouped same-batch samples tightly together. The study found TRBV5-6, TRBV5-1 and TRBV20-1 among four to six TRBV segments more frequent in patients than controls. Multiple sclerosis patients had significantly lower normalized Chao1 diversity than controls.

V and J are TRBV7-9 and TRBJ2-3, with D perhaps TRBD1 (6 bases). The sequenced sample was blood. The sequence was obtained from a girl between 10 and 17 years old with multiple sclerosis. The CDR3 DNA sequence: TGTGCCAGCGGGGGCTTGTGGCCTCCACTGGATACGCAGTATTTT. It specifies CASGGLWPPLDTQYF.